This T cell receptor beta chain was sequenced during a study of blood T cell repertoires in COVID-19. Germline V CDR1 and CDR2: MDHEN, SYDVKM. V gave up 7 bases and J gave up 6 bases; unmatched junction bases: 8. This CDR3 contains 15 residues. Libraries were prepared by immunoSEQ multiplex PCR; TCRdb keeps only in-frame clonotypes and omits some of them. The data hold tens of thousands of clones, with about 63% observed a single time. This chain links TRBV28 with TRBJ1-6; TRBD1 aligns across 8 bases. Sequencing used peripheral blood. The TCR was taken from a woman aged 65 to 85 with acute or convalescent COVID-19. The CDR3 nucleotides read TGTGCCAGCACCTCGACAGGGGAGGTTAATTCACCCCTCCACTTT. As protein: CASTSTGEVNSPLHF.